A single sample is the source of the 9 T cell receptor beta chains below, sequenced in a study of molecular identifiers for immune sequencing clone quantification. MiXCR, applied by TCRdb to the PCR reads, yields one record per CDR3 protein. The sample lists approximately 550,000 distinct CDR3 sequences, about a fifth occurring once. The sample taken for sequencing was naive CD8+ T cells from blood, with Jurkat cell RNA spiked in. Subset indicated: FACS-sorted CD8+CD4-CCR7+CD45RA+ naive T cells. Receptors originate from a human donor in good health. Some libraries in this study had Jurkat cell RNA spiked in.

This clonotype showed up many times. The V and J genes are TRBV30 and TRBJ1-1; D is undetermined. The germline V gene encodes CDR1 GTSNPN and CDR2 SVGIG (reference sequence). V gave up 4 bases and J gave up 0 bases, with 9 bases separating them. The CDR3 extends over 13 amino acids. The CDR3 spells CAWTGLMNTEAFF. CDR3 nucleotides: TGTGCCTGGACAGGTCTCATGAACACTGAAGCTTTCTTT.

This clonotype has just a few counts. A much larger clone differs from this one at a single base, so this may be a read error. The chain has TRBV15 and TRBJ1-5; D is possibly TRBD1 (5 bases). V gave up 0 bases and J gave up 4 bases, with 10 bases separating them. CDR3 length equals 15 residues. The germline gives CDR1 LNHNV, CDR2 YYDKDF (reference sequence). The CDR3 reads CATSRDRGVNQPQHF. CDR3 nucleotides: TGTGCCACCAGCAGAGATCGGGGGGTAAATCAGCCCCAGCATTTT.

The chain links TRBV19 to TRBJ2-7; 12 bases line up with TRBD2. V lost 2 bases, J lost 6 bases, and 8 bases stayed unmatched. This CDR3 contains 16 residues. Looked up from germline, CDR1 is LNHDA and CDR2 is SQIVND (reference sequence). The CDR3 DNA follows: TGTGCCAGTAGTATACCGTCACTAGCGGGAGGACGCGAGCAGTACTTC. Its translation: CASSIPSLAGGREQYF. Together with reference TRBV19 and TRBJ2-7, the CDR3 gives the full variable domain: DGGITQSPKYLFRKEGQNVTLSCEQNLNHDAMYWYRQDPGQGLRLIYYSQIVNDFQKGDIAEGYSVSREKKESFPLTVTSAQKNPTAFYLCASSIPSLAGGREQYFGPGTRLTVT.

This clonotype was picked up a small number of times. This chain links TRBV7-9 with TRBJ1-3; 7 positions agree with TRBD1. Germline lookup yields CDR1 SEHNR and CDR2 FQNEAQ (reference sequence). This CDR3 is 14 amino acids long. Losses at the gene ends were 5 bases for V and 4 bases for J; bases not matched to a gene: 5. The CDR3 coding sequence is TGTGCCAGCAGCGCACAGGGGCCCGGAAACACCATATATTTT. Translated: CASSAQGPGNTIYF.

CDR3 nucleotides: TGTGCCACCAGCAGACCCGGACAGGGTGTGGAGACCCAGTACTTC. Translation: CATSRPGQGVETQYF. This sequence joins TRBV15 and TRBJ2-5; 8 bases align to TRBD1. The length of the CDR3 is 15 residues. J gave up 5 bases and V 2 bases, and 7 bases lay outside the gene matches. Germline-derived CDR1 and CDR2 are LNHNV and YYDKDF (reference sequence).

Details on this clonotype: A much larger clone differs from this one at a single base, so this may be a read error. V gene TRBV30 combines with J gene TRBJ2-5, with a weak D call TRBD1 (6 bases). This CDR3 contains 13 residues. From germline, CDR1 is GTSNPN and CDR2 SVGIG (reference sequence). The CDR3 protein is CARSVVTGETQYF. The CDR3 DNA is TGTGCCCGGAGCGTGGTAACAGGGGAGACCCAGTACTTC.

This clonotype was found many times. This rearrangement joins TRBV6-5 to TRBJ1-2; D unclear. Looked up from germline, CDR1 is MNHEY and CDR2 is SVGAGI. Deletions cut 5 bases from V and 4 bases from J, with 8 bases between. The CDR3 length is 12 residues. This CDR3 is CASSPNGYGYTF. The CDR3 nucleotides read TGTGCCAGCAGTCCAAACGGCTATGGCTACACCTTC.

This clonotype was detected many times. The chain joins TRBV7-9 to TRBJ2-7, with D perhaps assigned TRBD1 or TRBD2 (7 bases each). Trimming took off 4 bases at V and 2 bases at J, with 12 bases between the two ends. This CDR3 contains 14 residues. Germline V gene sequence: CDR1 SEHNR, CDR2 FQNEAQ (reference sequence). CDR3 amino acids: CASSSGGGPYEQYF. The CDR3 nucleotides are TGTGCCAGCAGCTCAGGGGGGGGCCCCTACGAGCAGTACTTC.

This clonotype was counted at least ten times. The chain recombines TRBV14 with TRBJ1-1; D uncertain. V gave up 6 bases and J gave up 6 bases, with 14 bases separating them. CDR3 size: 13 residues. In germline, CDR1 is SGHDN, CDR2 FVKESK. CDR3 region: CASRLFGGAEAFF. As DNA, the CDR3 is TGTGCCAGCAGACTATTCGGTGGGGCTGAAGCTTTCTTT.